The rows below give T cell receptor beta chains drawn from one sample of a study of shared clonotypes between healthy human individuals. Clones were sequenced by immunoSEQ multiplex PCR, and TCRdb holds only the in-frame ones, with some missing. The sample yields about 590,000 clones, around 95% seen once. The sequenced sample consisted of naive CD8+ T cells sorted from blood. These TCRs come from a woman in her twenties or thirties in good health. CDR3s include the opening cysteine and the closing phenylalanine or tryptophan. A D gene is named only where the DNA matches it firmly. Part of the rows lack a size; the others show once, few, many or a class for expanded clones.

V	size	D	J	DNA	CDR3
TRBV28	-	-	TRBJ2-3	TGTGCCAGCAGTCAGACAGAAACAGATACGCAGTATTTT	CASSQTETDTQYF
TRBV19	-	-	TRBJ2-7	TGTGCCAGTAGTATAGACAGGGCCTCCTACGAGCAGTACTTC	CASSIDRASYEQYF
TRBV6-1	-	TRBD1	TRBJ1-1	TGTGCCAGCAGTGAAGCTTTCACAGGGGGCATCACTGAAGCTTTCTTT	CASSEAFTGGITEAFF
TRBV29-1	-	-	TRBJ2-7	TGCAGCGTAAGGGACACCGGCTCCTACGAGCAGTACTTC	CSVRDTGSYEQYF
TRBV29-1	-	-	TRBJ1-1	TGCAGCAGTCAACCAGGGTTAGGTCGAGCTTTCTTT	CSSQPGLGRAFF
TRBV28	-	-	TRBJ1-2	TGTGCCAGCAGTTTAAGGGGCTCCTATGGCTACACCTTC	CASSLRGSYGYTF
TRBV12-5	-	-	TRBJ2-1	TGTGCTAGTGGTTTGGTCCGGTCCCAGCGGAGATACAATGAGCAGTTCTTC	CASGLVRSQRRYNEQFF
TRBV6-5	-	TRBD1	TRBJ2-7	TGTGCCAGCAGGGGACAGGGGGCTCGCTCCTACGAGCAGTACTTC	CASRGQGARSYEQYF
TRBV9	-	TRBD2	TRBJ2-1	TGTGCCAGCAGCGCAAGCGGGAGGGCCGTCGATGAGCAGTTCTTC	CASSASGRAVDEQFF
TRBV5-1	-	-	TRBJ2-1	TGCGCCAGCAGCTTGTCTGGCGGGGTCTCCTACAATGAGCAGTTCTTC	CASSLSGGVSYNEQFF
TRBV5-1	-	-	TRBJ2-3	TGCGCCAGCAGCGAAGGACGCCTAGATACGCAGTATTTT	CASSEGRLDTQYF
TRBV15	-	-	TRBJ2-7	TGTGCCACCAGCACCCGTGTGAACTACGAGCAGTACTTC	CATSTRVNYEQYF
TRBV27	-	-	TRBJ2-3	TGTGCCAGCAGCCCTCTAGGCAGACACCCCCCAGATACGCAGTATTTT	CASSPLGRHPPDTQYF
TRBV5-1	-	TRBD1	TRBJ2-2	TGCGCCAGCAGCCTACGACAGGGGGATAGCGGGGAGCTGTTTTTT	CASSLRQGDSGELFF
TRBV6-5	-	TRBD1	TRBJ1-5	TGTGCCAGCAGACCAACAGGGGTCAGTCAGCCCCAGCATTTT	CASRPTGVSQPQHF
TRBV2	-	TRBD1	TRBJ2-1	TGTGCCAGCAGTGAGGGACAGCGTTCTTACAATGAGCAGTTCTTC	CASSEGQRSYNEQFF
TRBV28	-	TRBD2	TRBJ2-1	TGTGCCAGCAGTTTAGGGACTAATAACTACAATGAGCAGTTCTTC	CASSLGTNNYNEQFF
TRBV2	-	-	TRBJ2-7	TGTGCCAGCAGTGTAGTCTCGGGCCCCTACGAGCAGTACTTC	CASSVVSGPYEQYF
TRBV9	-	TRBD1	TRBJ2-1	TGTGCCAGCGGCCCAACCGCACGGACAGGCCCCTACAATGAGCAGTTCTTC	CASGPTARTGPYNEQFF
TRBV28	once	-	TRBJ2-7	TGTGCCAGCAGCCCTAGGGGGGCCCTAAGCTACGAGCAGTACTTC	CASSPRGALSYEQYF
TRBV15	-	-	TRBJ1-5	TGTGCCACCGAGGGGGGGTATAGCAATCAGCCCCAGCATTTT	CATEGGYSNQPQHF
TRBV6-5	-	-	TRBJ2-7	TGTGCCAGCAGTTATCGGGCAGGCGCTATCGGCGACGAGCAGTACTTC	CASSYRAGAIGDEQYF
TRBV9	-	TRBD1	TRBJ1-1	TGTGCCAGCAGCCCCTGGACAGGGGTCATGGGCACTGAAGCTTTCTTT	CASSPWTGVMGTEAFF
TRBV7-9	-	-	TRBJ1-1	TGTGCCAGCAGCTTAGGGCGGCCTGAAGCTTTCTTT	CASSLGRPEAFF
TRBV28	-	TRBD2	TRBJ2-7	TGTGCCAGCAGTCCCTCGACTAGCGGGAGGGTTTGGGGGGACGAGCAGTACTTC	CASSPSTSGRVWGDEQYF
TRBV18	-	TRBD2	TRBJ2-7	TGTGCCAGCTCGCCTCCGGGGGGAACCTACGAGCAGTACTTC	CASSPPGGTYEQYF
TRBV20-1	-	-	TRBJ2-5	TGCAGTGCTACCCGAGAGACCCAGTACTTC	CSATRETQYF
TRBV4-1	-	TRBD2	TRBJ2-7	TGCGCCAGCAGTCTGACTAGCGGGTCAACCTACGAGCAGTACTTC	CASSLTSGSTYEQYF
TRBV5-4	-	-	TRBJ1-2	TGTGCCAGCAGCTTACGAGGATACTATGGCTACACCTTC	CASSLRGYYGYTF
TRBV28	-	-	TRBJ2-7	TGTGCCAGCAGTTTAAGGTCTGCCTACGAGCAGTACTTC	CASSLRSAYEQYF
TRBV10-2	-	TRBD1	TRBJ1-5	TGCGCCAGCAGTGAACAGGGGGCGAGGCCCCAGCATTTT	CASSEQGARPQHF
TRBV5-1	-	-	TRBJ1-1	TGCGCCAGCAGCTTGGAATTCGGGGGGCTAGCTGAAGCTTTCTTT	CASSLEFGGLAEAFF
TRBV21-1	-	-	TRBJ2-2	TGTGCCAGCAGCAAAGTGGGATTCCTTTCCAGGGGGGTGCGGGCCACCGGGGAGCTGTTTTTT	CASSKVGFLSRGVRATGELFF
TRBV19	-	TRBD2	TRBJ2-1	TGTGCCAGTAGTACGGAAGCGGGAGCTACCAGAGAGCAGTTCTTC	CASSTEAGATREQFF
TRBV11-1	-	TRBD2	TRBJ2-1	TGTGCCAGCAGTTCCGGGACTAGCGACTACAATGAGCAGTTCTTC	CASSSGTSDYNEQFF
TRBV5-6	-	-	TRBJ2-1	TGTGCCAGCAGTTCACAGGGCAAGGGCAATGAGCAGTTCTTC	CASSSQGKGNEQFF
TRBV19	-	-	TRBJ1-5	TGTGCCAGTAGTATTTTAGGGGGCAATCAGCCCCAGCATTTT	CASSILGGNQPQHF
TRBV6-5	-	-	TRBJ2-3	TGTGCCAGCAGCCAGGGGGGAGAGGAGGATACGCAGTATTTT	CASSQGGEEDTQYF
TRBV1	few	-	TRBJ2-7	TGCACCAGCAGCTCTAGGGGCTACGAGCAGTACTTC	CTSSSRGYEQYF
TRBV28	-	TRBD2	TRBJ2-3	TGTGCCAGCAGTCCCCCCCGGCGGGAGTACGAAGATACGCAGTATTTT	CASSPPRREYEDTQYF